A single sample gave rise to the 27 T cell receptor beta chains below, sequenced in a study of blood T cell repertoires in COVID-19. The table came from immunoSEQ multiplex PCR; TCRdb's copy has only in-frame clones and leaves some out. Found here are 200,000 to 250,000 clones, roughly four fifths of them singletons; the top ten hold about 1.3%. The sequenced material came from PBMCs or T cells enriched from blood (not recorded which). The receptors derive from a woman aged 40-49 years with acute COVID-19.

In its sample, this clone was seen once. The chain links TRBV29-1 to TRBJ2-4, with 9 bases that match TRBD1. The length of the CDR3 is 12 residues. Trimming removed 8 bases from V and 9 bases from J; junction bases left unmatched: 8. Germline V gene sequence: CDR1 SQVTM, CDR2 ANQGSEA. The CDR3 region is CSSGQGSGIQYF. The CDR3 DNA is TGCAGCTCCGGACAGGGGTCGGGCATTCAGTACTTC.

The chain has TRBV7-8 and TRBJ2-1; unclear D gene. Germline assignment: CDR1 SGHVS and CDR2 FQNEAQ. The V end was cut by 3 bases, the J end by 4 bases, with 13 bases between. The CDR3 has 15 amino acids. In nucleotides, the CDR3 is TGTGCCAGCAGCTTCGAGAGGTTTGGGTACAATGAGCAGTTCTTC. Its translation: CASSFERFGYNEQFF.

This rearrangement joins TRBV6-5 to TRBJ2-7; TRBD1 aligns across 8 bases. Germline-derived CDR1 and CDR2 are MNHEY and SVGAGI. This CDR3 spans 15 amino acids. Germline trimming cut 7 bases from V and 1 base from J; bases unmatched to any gene: 9. The CDR3 reads CASNRSGGQSYEQYF. The CDR3 bases are TGTGCCAGCAACAGATCAGGGGGCCAGTCCTACGAGCAGTACTTC.

The chain uses TRBV7-2 and TRBJ1-2; 8 positions match TRBD1. Germline CDR1 SGHTA, CDR2 FQGNSA. With V trimmed by 6 bases and J by 4 bases, 7 bases remained unmatched. The CDR3 consists of 14 residues. The CDR3 DNA follows: TGTGCCAGCAGTCCGCACAGGGGGACCTATGGCTACACCTTC. Amino acid sequence: CASSPHRGTYGYTF.

The chain is built from TRBV7-3 and TRBJ2-6; 7 positions match TRBD1. This CDR3 region has 16 residues. The ends lost 5 bases at V and 0 bases at J; junction bases unmatched: 4. Germline assignment: CDR1 SGHTA and CDR2 FQGTGA. The CDR3 region has the DNA TGTGCCAGCAGCCGACAGGGATCCTCTGGGGCCAACGTCCTGACTTTC. Amino acid sequence: CASSRQGSSGANVLTF.

This chain connects TRBV27 to TRBJ2-1; 9 bases fit TRBD1. Trimming at V came to 5 bases and at J to 9 bases, leaving 11 bases not matched to a gene. This CDR3 region has 15 residues. CDR1 and CDR2 (germline): MNHEY, SMNVEV (reference sequence). The CDR3 DNA reads TGTGCCAGCAGTACCGGGACAGGGTTCTTTTTTGAGCAGTTCTTC. This encodes CASSTGTGFFFEQFF.

The genes are TRBV3-1 (or the pseudogene TRBV3-2) and TRBJ2-1; 11 bases are a match to TRBD2. CDR3 length equals 18 residues. The ends lost 0 bases at V and 9 bases at J; junction bases unmatched: 13. Looked up from germline, CDR1 is LGHDT and CDR2 is YNNKEL (reference sequence). Here the CDR3 DNA reads TGTGCCAGCAGCCAAGAGTCACTAGCGGGAGTCTCCCGGGCTGAGCAGTTCTTC. Protein product: CASSQESLAGVSRAEQFF.

The gene calls are TRBV5-1 and TRBJ1-5, with D possibly TRBD1 on 6 matching bases. V was trimmed by 2 bases and J by 3 bases, leaving 9 bases between them. Per the germline V gene, CDR1 is SGHRS and CDR2 is YFSETQ. The CDR3 is made up of 14 amino acids. CDR3 loop: CASSLQGTNQPQHF. The CDR3 DNA reads TGCGCCAGCAGCTTACAGGGAACCAATCAGCCCCAGCATTTT.

The chain links TRBV10-3 to TRBJ1-5; 7 positions match TRBD1. The ends lost 4 bases at V and 6 bases at J; junction bases unmatched: 12. This CDR3 contains 16 residues. Germline assignment: CDR1 ENHRY and CDR2 SYGVKD. The DNA for the CDR3 is TGTGCCATCAGTGGAGAAGACGGAACAGGGGCTCAGCCCCAGCATTTT. Translated: CAISGEDGTGAQPQHF.

V and J are TRBV18 and TRBJ2-7; possibly TRBD2 for D (6 bases). The V end lost 3 bases, the J end lost 1 base, and 10 bases lay between the germline ends. CDR1 is KGHSH, CDR2 LQKENI, per germline. The CDR3 totals 14 residues. The DNA of the CDR3 is TGTGCCAGCTCACCGGATGGAGGGTCCTACGAGCAGTACTTC. It yields the protein CASSPDGGSYEQYF.

The rearrangement links TRBV12-3 or TRBV12-4 to TRBJ1-6; possibly TRBD1 for D (6 bases). The V end lost 1 base, the J end lost 8 bases, and 6 bases lay between the germline ends. This CDR3 is 13 amino acids long. The CDR3 coding sequence is TGTGCCAGCAGTTTAGAGGGGGATTCACCCCTCCACTTT. This codes for CASSLEGDSPLHF.

The V and J genes are TRBV19 and TRBJ2-1, with TRBD2 matching 11 bases. V was clipped by 5 bases and J by 8 bases; unmatched bases: 11. This CDR3 has 16 residues. In germline, CDR1 is LNHDA, CDR2 SQIVND (reference sequence). The CDR3 DNA reads TGTGCCAGTAGTCGCGAGGGTAGCGGGGGGGCCTATGAGCAGTTCTTC. Amino acids: CASSREGSGGAYEQFF.

The CDR3 loop reads CSVAGLAGLGGTYEQYF. DNA of the CDR3: TGCAGCGTTGCGGGACTAGCGGGATTGGGAGGCACCTACGAGCAGTACTTC. J is TRBJ2-7 and V is TRBV29-1; TRBD2 aligns across 13 bases. The CDR3 is made up of 17 amino acids. Germline CDR1 SQVTM, CDR2 ANQGSEA. V trimming: 4 bases; J trimming: 2 bases; junction bases outside the gene matches: 11.

The chain combines TRBV4-1 with TRBJ1-6, with D perhaps matching TRBD1 (6 bases). Between the trimmed V and J ends, which lost 4 bases and 10 bases, there was a span of 14 bases. The CDR3 runs to 14 residues. The V gene's germline CDR1 is MGHRA and CDR2 YSYEKL. This CDR3 reads CASSPGERGSPLHF. In DNA, the CDR3 is TGCGCCAGCAGCCCAGGGGAGAGGGGGTCACCCCTCCACTTT.

The chain employs TRBV2 and TRBJ1-1, with D possibly TRBD1 on 5 matching bases. The CDR3 length is 15 residues. Between the trimmed V and J ends, which lost 0 bases and 6 bases, there was a span of 14 bases. Germline V gene data show CDR1 as SNHLY and CDR2 as FYNNEI. CDR3 amino acids: CASSEAEGHGSEAFF. The CDR3 region has the DNA TGTGCCAGCAGTGAAGCGGAGGGGCACGGATCTGAAGCTTTCTTT.

This chain uses TRBV11-2 with TRBJ2-7; no clear D. The CDR3 contains 12 residues. The germline V gene encodes CDR1 SGHAT and CDR2 FQNNGV. V dropped 1 base and J dropped 3 bases, with 4 bases sitting between them. The CDR3, as DNA: TGTGCCAGCAGCTTAGTCAACTACGAGCAGTACTTC. Translated: CASSLVNYEQYF.

The V call is TRBV6-5, the J call TRBJ2-2, with D possibly being TRBD1 (6 bases). V lost 5 bases to trimming and J lost 4 bases, with 14 bases between them. Germline V gene sequence: CDR1 MNHEY, CDR2 SVGAGI. This CDR3 spans 15 amino acids. The CDR3 nucleotides read TGTGCCAGCAGTCCCGGGGTAGGGGGCACCGGGGAGCTGTTTTTT. Protein: CASSPGVGGTGELFF.

The J gene is TRBJ2-2, the V gene TRBV7-2; TRBD1 matches 8 bases. Germline lookup yields CDR1 SGHTA and CDR2 FQGNSA. Losses at the gene ends were 5 bases for V and 6 bases for J; bases not matched to a gene: 2. This CDR3 region has 13 residues. The CDR3 reads CASSRDRPGELFF. The CDR3 coding sequence is TGTGCCAGCAGCCGGGACAGGCCCGGGGAGCTGTTTTTT.

A few counts support this clone. The V call is TRBV27, the J call TRBJ2-7; the match to TRBD2 covers 8 bases. J lost 12 bases, V lost 0 bases, and 13 bases had no gene match. CDR3 length equals 15 residues. Germline CDR1 MNHEY, CDR2 SMNVEV (reference sequence). The CDR3 region has the DNA TGTGCCAGCAGTTTATCGACTTCCAGCGGGGGCCGTCGGTACTTC. Protein sequence: CASSLSTSSGGRRYF.

The chain combines TRBV4-3 with TRBJ1-2; no reliable D call. The CDR3 has 13 residues. The V end lost 4 bases, the J end lost 2 bases, and 8 bases lay between the germline ends. CDR1 LGHNA and CDR2 YSLEER come from the germline V gene. CDR3 amino acids: CASSPRLNYGYTF. The CDR3 bases are TGCGCCAGCAGCCCGAGATTAAACTATGGCTACACCTTC.

This chain links TRBV11-2 with TRBJ1-3, with 9 bases aligning to TRBD1. The CDR3 contains 17 residues. Trimming removed 6 bases from V and 4 bases from J; junction bases left unmatched: 13. Germline assignment: CDR1 SGHAT and CDR2 FQNNGV. CDR3 sequence reads: CASRTGPGTGIGNTIYF. The CDR3 region has the DNA TGTGCCAGCAGAACAGGGCCCGGGACAGGGATCGGAAACACCATATATTTT.

This chain links TRBV6-5 with TRBJ2-5, with D maybe TRBD1 (5 bases). CDR1 MNHEY and CDR2 SVGAGI come from the germline V gene. V was clipped by 6 bases and J by 7 bases, with 12 bases between them. CDR3 length equals 12 residues. CDR3 protein: CASSGPQGTQYF. The CDR3 region has the DNA TGTGCCAGCAGCGGGCCCCAGGGGACCCAGTACTTC.

V and J are TRBV12-3 or TRBV12-4 and TRBJ1-5, with D unresolved. This CDR3 contains 12 residues. V was pared by 5 bases and J by 5 bases, with 7 bases between. The CDR3 DNA reads TGTGCCAGCAGTCTGAGGGATCAGCCCCAGCATTTT. This translates into CASSLRDQPQHF.

This chain uses TRBV2 with TRBJ2-3; 10 bases match TRBD2. Germline CDR1 and CDR2: SNHLY and FYNNEI. There are 15 residues in the CDR3. After removal of 2 bases from V and 2 bases from J, the junction contained 1 base not matched to a gene. The CDR3 is CASSETSGNTDTQYF. Written as DNA, the CDR3 is TGTGCCAGCAGTGAAACTAGCGGGAACACAGATACGCAGTATTTT.

This CDR3 reads CASSFNQGAGRWNEQFF. In DNA, the CDR3 is TGTGCCAGCAGCTTCAATCAGGGGGCAGGAAGATGGAATGAGCAGTTCTTC. The chain is built from TRBV7-2 and TRBJ2-1; 8 bases line up with TRBD1. The CDR3 runs to 17 residues. Germline CDR1 is SGHTA and CDR2 is FQGNSA. V was pared by 3 bases and J by 7 bases, with 14 bases of the junction left unmatched.

The chain recombines TRBV19 with TRBJ2-2, with 7 bases matching TRBD2. The CDR3 loop spans 16 amino acids. Germline CDR1 LNHDA, CDR2 SQIVND (reference sequence). The trim removed 6 bases at V and 2 bases at J, leaving 9 bases unmatched. CDR3 DNA: TGTGCCAGTAGGGGAGGGCTAGGAACTAACACCGGGGAGCTGTTTTTT. It specifies CASRGGLGTNTGELFF.

V gene TRBV3-1 (or the pseudogene TRBV3-2) combines with J gene TRBJ1-1, with 7 bases aligning to TRBD1. The V gene end was trimmed by 0 bases and the J gene end by 0 bases; junction bases not matched to a gene: 1. Germline V gene data show CDR1 as LGHDT and CDR2 as YNNKEL (reference sequence). The CDR3 length is 15 residues. The CDR3 loop is CASSQEGQMNTEAFF. Here the CDR3 DNA reads TGTGCCAGCAGCCAAGAGGGACAGATGAACACTGAAGCTTTCTTT.